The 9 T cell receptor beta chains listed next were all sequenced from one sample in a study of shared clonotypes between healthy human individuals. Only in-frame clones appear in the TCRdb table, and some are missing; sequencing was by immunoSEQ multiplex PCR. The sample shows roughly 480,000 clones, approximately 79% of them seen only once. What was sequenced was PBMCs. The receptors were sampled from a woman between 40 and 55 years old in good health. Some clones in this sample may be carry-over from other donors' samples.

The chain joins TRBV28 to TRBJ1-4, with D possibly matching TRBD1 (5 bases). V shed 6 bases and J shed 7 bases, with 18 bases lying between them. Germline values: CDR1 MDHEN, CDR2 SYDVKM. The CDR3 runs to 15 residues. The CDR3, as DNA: TGTGCCAGCAGCTTAGTCGGACAATACAGTGAAAAACTGTTTTTT. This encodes CASSLVGQYSEKLFF. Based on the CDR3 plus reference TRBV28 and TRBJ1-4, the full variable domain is DVKVTQSSRYLVKRTGEKVFLECVQDMDHENMFWYRQDPGLGLRLIYFSYDVKMKEKGDIPEGYSVSREKKERFSLILESASTNQTSMYLCASSLVGQYSEKLFFGSGTQLSVL.

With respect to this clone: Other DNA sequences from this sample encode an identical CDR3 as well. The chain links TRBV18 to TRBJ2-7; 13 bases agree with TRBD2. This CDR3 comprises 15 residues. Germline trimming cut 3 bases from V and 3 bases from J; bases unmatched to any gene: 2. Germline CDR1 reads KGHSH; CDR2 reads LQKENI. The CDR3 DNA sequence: TGTGCCAGCTCACCCGGACTAGCGGGAGTCTACGAGCAGTACTTC. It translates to CASSPGLAGVYEQYF.

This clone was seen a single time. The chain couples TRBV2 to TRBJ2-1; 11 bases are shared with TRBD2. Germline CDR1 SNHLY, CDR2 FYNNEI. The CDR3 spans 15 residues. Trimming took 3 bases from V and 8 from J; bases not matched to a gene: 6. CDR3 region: CASSDPGLAVHEQFF. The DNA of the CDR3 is TGTGCCAGCAGTGATCCGGGACTAGCGGTCCATGAGCAGTTCTTC. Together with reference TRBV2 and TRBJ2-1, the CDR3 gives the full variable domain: EPEVTQTPSHQVTQMGQEVILRCVPISNHLYFYWYRQILGQKVEFLVSFYNNEISEKSEIFDDQFSVERPDGSNFTLKIRSTKLEDSAMYFCASSDPGLAVHEQFFGPGTRLTVL.

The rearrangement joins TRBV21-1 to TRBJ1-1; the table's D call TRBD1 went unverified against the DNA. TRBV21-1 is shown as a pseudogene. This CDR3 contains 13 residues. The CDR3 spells CASSKAPDSEAFF. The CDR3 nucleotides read TGTGCCAGCAGCAAAGCTCCAGACAGTGAAGCTTTCTTT.

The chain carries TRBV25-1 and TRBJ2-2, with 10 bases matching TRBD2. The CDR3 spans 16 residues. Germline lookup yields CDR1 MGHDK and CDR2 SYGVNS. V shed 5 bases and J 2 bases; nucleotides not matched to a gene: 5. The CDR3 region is CASSRGLARNTGELFF. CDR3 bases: TGTGCCAGCAGTAGGGGACTAGCGAGAAACACCGGGGAGCTGTTTTTT.

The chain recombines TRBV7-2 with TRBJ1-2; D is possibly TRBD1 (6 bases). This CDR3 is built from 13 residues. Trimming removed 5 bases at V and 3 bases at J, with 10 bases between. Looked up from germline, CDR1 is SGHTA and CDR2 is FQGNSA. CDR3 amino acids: CASSPTGYYGYTF. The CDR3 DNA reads TGTGCCAGCAGCCCAACAGGGTACTATGGCTACACCTTC. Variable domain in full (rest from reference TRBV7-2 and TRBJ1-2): GAGVSQSPSNKVTEKGKDVELRCDPISGHTALYWYRQSLGQGLEFLIYFQGNSAPDKSGLPSDRFSAERTGGSVSTLTIQRTQQEDSAVYLCASSPTGYYGYTFGSGTRLTVV.

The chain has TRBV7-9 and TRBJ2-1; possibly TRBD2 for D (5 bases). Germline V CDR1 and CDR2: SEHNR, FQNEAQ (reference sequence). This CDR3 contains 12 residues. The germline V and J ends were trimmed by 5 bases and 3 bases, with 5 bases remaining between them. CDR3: CASSGSYNEQFF. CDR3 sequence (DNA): TGTGCCAGCAGCGGGAGCTACAATGAGCAGTTCTTC.

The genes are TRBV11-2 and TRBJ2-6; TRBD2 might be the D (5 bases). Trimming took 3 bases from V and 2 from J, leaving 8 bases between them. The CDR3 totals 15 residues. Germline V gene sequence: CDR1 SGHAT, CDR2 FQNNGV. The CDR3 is CASSFQRAGANVLTF. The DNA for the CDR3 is TGTGCCAGCAGCTTTCAGAGGGCTGGGGCCAACGTCCTGACTTTC.

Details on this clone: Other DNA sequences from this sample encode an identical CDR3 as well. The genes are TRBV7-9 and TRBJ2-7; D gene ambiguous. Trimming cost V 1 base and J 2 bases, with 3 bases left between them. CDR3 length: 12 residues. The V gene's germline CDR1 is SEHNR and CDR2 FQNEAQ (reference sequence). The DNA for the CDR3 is TGTGCCAGCAGCTTAGAGGCCTACGAGCAGTACTTC. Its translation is CASSLEAYEQYF. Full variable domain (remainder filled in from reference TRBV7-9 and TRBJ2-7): DTGVSQNPRHKITKRGQNVTFRCDPISEHNRLYWYRQTLGQGPEFLTYFQNEAQLEKSRLLSDRFSAERPKGSFSTLEIQRTEQGDSAMYLCASSLEAYEQYFGPGTRLTVT.